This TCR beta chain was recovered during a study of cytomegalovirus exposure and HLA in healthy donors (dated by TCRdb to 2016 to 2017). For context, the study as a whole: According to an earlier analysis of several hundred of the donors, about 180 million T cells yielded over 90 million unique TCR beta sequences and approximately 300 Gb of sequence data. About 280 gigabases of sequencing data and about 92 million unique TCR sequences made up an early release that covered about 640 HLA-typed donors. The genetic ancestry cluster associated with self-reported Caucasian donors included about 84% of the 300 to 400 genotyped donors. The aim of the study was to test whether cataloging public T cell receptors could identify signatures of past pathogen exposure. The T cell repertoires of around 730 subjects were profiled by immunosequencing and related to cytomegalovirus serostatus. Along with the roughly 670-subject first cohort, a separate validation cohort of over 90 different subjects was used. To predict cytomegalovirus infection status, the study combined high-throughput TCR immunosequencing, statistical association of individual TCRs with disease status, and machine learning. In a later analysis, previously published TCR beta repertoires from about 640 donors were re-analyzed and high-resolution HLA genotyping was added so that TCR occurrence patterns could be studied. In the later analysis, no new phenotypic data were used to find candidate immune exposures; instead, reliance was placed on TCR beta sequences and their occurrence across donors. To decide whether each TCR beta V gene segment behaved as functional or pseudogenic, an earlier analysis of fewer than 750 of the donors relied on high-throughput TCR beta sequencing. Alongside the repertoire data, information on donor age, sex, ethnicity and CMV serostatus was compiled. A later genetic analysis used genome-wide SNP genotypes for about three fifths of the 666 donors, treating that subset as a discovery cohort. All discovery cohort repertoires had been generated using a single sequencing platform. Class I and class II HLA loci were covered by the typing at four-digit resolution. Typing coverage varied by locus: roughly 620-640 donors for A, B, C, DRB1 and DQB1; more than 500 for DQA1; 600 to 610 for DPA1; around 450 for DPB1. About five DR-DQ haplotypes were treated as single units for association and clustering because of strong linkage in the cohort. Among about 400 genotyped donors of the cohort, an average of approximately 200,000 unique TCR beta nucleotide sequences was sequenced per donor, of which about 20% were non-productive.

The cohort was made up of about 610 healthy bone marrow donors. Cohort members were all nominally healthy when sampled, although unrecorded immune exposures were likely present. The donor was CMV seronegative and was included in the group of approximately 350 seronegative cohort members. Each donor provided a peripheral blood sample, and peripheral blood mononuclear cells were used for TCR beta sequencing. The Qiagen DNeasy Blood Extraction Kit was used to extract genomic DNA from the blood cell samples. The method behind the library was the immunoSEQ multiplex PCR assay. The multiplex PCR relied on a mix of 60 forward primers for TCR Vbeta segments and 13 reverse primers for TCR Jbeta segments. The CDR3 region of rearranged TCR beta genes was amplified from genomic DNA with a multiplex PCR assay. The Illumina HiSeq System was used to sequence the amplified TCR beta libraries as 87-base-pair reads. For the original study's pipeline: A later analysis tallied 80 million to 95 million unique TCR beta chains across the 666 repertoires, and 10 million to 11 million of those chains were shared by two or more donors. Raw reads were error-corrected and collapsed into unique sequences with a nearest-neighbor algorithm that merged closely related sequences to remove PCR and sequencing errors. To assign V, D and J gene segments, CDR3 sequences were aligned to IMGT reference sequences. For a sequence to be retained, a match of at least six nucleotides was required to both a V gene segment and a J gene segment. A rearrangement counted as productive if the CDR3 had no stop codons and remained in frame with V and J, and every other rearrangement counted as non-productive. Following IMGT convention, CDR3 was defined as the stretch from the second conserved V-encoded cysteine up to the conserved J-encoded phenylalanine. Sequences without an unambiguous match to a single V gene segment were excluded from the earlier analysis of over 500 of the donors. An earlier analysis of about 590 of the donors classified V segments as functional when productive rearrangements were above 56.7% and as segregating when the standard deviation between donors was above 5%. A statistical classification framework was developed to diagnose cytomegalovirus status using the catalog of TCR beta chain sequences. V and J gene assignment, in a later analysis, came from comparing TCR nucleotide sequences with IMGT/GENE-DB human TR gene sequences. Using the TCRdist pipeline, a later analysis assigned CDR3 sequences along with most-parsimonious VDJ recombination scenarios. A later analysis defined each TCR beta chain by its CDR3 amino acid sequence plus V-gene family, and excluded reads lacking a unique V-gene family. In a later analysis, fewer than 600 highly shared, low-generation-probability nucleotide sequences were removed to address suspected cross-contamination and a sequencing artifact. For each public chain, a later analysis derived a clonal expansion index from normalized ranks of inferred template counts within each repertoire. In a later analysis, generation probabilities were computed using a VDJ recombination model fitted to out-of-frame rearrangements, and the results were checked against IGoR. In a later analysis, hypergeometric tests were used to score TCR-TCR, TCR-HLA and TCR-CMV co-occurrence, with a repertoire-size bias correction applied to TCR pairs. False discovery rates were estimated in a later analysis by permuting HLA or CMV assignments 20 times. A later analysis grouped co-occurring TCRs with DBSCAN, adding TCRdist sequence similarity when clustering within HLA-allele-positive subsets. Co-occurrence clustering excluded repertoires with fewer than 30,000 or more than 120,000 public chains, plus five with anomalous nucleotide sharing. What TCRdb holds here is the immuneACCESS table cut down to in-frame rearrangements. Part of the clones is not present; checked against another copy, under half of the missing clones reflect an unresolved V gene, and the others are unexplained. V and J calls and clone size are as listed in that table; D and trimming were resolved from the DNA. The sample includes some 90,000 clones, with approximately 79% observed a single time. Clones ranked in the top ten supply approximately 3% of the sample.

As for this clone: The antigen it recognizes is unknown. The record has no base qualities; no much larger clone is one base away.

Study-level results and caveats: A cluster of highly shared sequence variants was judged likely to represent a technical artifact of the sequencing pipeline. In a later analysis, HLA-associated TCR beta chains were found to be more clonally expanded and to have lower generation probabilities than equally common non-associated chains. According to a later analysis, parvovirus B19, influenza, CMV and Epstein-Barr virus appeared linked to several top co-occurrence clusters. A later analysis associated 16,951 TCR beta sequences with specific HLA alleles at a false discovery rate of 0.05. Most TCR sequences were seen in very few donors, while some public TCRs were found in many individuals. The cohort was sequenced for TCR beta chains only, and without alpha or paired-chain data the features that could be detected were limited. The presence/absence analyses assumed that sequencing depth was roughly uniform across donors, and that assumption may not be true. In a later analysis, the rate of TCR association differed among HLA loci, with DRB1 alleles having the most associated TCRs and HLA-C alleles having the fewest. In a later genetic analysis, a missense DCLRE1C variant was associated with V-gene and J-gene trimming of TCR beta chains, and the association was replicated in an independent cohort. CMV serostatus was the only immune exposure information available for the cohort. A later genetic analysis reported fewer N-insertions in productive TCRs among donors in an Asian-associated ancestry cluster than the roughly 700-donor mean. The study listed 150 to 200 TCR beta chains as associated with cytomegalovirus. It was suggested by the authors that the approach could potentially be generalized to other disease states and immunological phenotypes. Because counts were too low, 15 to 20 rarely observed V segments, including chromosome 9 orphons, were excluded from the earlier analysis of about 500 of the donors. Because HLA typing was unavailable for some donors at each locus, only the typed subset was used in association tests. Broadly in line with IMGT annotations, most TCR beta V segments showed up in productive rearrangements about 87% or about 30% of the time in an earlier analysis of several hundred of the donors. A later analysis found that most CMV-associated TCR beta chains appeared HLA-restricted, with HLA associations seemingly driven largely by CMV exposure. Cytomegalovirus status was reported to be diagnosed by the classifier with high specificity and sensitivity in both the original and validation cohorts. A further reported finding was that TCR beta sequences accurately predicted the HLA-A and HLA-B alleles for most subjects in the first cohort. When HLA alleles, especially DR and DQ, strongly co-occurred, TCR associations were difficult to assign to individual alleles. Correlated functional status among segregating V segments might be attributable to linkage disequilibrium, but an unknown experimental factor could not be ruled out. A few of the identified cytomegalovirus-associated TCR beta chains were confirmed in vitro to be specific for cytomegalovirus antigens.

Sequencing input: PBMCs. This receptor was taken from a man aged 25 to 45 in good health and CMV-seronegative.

CDR3 reads: CAISSLRDRGQETQYF. DNA sequence: TGTGCCATCAGCTCCCTCCGGGACAGGGGGCAAGAGACCCAGTACTTC. The chain employs TRBV10-3 and TRBJ2-5; 11 bases in between match TRBD1. Reading from cysteine to phenylalanine, the CDR3 counts 16 amino acids. Just the 48-base CDR3 DNA is kept, in frame starting at base 1. According to the germline V gene, CDR1 reads ENHRY and CDR2 reads SYGVKD. Trimming removed 6 bases from V and 2 bases from J; the gene matches leave 8 bases unexplained.